What follows are 3 T cell receptor beta chains derived from one specimen sequenced in a study of T cell repertoires in cytomegalovirus infection. TCRdb re-derived calls from the reads in MiXCR, one entry per CDR3 protein. Here the sample spans approximately 100,000 distinct CDR3 sequences, about 30% being singletons. No antigens are known for them. The sample here was CD8+ T cells from cultured PBMCs, taken from culture after CMV antigen stimulation. All receptors come from a human donor in good health (CMV status not recorded). Some clones in this sample may be carry-over from other donors' samples.

The chain joins TRBV20-1 to TRBJ2-5; weak D call: TRBD2 (7 bases). Trimming shortened V by 3 bases and J by 5 bases, and 16 bases separated the two germline ends. Germline lookup yields CDR1 DFQATT and CDR2 SNEGSKA (reference sequence). The CDR3 has 14 residues. CDR3: CSASGGPGMETQYF. The CDR3 bases are TGCAGTGCTAGCGGGGGGCCGGGGATGGAGACCCAGTACTTC.

This clonotype was detected only a few times. The chain combines TRBV6-5 with TRBJ1-1; D is uncertain. The V end was cut by 4 bases, the J end by 4 bases, with 13 bases between. The CDR3 consists of 14 residues. Germline lookup yields CDR1 MNHEY and CDR2 SVGAGI. CDR3: CASSFVVGGTEAFF. The DNA for the CDR3 is TGTGCCAGCAGTTTCGTCGTCGGCGGCACTGAAGCTTTCTTT.

This clonotype was counted at least ten times. The chain uses TRBV4-1 and TRBJ1-2; the D is unclear. Germline CDR1 is MGHRA and CDR2 is YSYEKL. The CDR3 is 15 amino acids. The V end was cut by 0 bases, the J end by 1 base, with 9 bases between. For the CDR3, the DNA is TGCGCCAGCAGCCAAGATCGAGAGGTTAACTATGGCTACACCTTC. Its protein product is CASSQDREVNYGYTF.